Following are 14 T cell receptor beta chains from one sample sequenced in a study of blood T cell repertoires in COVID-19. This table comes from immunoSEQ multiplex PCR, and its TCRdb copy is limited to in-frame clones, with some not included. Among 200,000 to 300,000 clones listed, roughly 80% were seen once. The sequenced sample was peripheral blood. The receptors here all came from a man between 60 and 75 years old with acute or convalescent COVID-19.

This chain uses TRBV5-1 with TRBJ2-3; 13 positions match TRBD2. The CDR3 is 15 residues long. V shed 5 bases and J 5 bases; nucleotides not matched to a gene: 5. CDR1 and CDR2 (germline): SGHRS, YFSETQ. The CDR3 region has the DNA TGCGCCAGCAGGGGACTAGCGGGAATATTAGATACGCAGTATTTT. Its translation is CASRGLAGILDTQYF.

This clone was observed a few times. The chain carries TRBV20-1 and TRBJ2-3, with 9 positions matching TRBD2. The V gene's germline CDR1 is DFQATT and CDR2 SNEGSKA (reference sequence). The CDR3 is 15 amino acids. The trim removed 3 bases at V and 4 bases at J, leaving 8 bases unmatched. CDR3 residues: CSASNSGRTPDTQYF. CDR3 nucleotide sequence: TGCAGTGCTAGTAATAGCGGGAGAACGCCAGATACGCAGTATTTT.

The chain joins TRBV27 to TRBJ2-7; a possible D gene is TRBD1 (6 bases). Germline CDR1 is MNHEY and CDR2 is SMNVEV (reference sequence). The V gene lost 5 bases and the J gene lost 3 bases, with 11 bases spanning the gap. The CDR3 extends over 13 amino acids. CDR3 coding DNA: TGTGCCAGCAGTAGGGCAGGGGACTACGAGCAGTACTTC. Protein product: CASSRAGDYEQYF.

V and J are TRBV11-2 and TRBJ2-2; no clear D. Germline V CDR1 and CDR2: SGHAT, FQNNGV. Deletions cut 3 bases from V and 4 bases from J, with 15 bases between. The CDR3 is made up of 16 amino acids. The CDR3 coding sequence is TGTGCCAGCAGCTTCCTTGACGGTAGAGGCACCGGGGAGCTGTTTTTT. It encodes CASSFLDGRGTGELFF. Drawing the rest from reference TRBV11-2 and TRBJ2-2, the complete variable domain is EAGVAQSPRYKIIEKRQSVAFWCNPISGHATLYWYQQILGQGPKLLIQFQNNGVVDDSQLPKDRFSAERLKGVDSTLKIQPAKLEDSAVYLCASSFLDGRGTGELFFGEGSRLTVL.

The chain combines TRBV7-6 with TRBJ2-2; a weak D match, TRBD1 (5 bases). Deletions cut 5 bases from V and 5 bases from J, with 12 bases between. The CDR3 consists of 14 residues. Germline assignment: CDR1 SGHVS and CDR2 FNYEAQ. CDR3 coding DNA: TGTGCCAGCAGCCCCTCGGCAGGGACCGGGGAGCTGTTTTTT. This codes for CASSPSAGTGELFF.

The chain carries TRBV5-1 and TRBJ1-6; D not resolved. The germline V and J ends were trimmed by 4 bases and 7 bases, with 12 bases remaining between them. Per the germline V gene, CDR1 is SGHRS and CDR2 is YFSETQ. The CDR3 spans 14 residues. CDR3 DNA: TGCGCCAGCAGCCTGGACGGGTGGAATTCACCCCTCCACTTT. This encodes CASSLDGWNSPLHF. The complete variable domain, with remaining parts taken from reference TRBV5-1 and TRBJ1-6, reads KAGVTQTPRYLIKTRGQQVTLSCSPISGHRSVSWYQQTPGQGLQFLFEYFSETQRNKGNFPGRFSGRQFSNSRSEMNVSTLELGDSALYLCASSLDGWNSPLHFGNGTRLTVT.

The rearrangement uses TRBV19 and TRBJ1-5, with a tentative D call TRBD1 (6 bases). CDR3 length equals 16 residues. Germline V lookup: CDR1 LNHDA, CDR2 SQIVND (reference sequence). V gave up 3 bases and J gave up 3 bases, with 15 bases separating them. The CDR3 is CASSMWATGTNQPQHF. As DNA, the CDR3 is TGTGCCAGTAGTATGTGGGCTACAGGGACCAATCAGCCCCAGCATTTT.

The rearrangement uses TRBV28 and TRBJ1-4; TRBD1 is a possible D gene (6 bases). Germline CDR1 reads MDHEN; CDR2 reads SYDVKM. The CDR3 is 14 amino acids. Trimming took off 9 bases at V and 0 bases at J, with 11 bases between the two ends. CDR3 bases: TGTGCCAGTATGGGGGCTGCAACTAATGAAAAACTGTTTTTT. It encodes CASMGAATNEKLFF.

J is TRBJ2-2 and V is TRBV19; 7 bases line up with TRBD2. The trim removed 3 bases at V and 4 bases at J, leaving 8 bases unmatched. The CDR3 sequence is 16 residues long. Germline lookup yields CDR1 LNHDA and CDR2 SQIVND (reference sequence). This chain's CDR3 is CASSMGGRASTGELFF. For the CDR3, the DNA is TGTGCCAGTAGTATGGGTGGGAGGGCAAGCACCGGGGAGCTGTTTTTT.

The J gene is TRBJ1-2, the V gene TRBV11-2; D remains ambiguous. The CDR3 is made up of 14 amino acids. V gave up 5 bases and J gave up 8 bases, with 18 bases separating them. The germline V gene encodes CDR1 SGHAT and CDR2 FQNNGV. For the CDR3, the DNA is TGTGCCAGCAGCCGACGTCTAGTTCTAACGGGCTACACCTTC. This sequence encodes CASSRRLVLTGYTF.

The CDR3 DNA sequence: TGTGCCAGCAGAGCGGTCACAGATACGCAGTATTTT. It yields the protein CASRAVTDTQYF. This rearrangement joins TRBV2 to TRBJ2-3; the D gene is possibly TRBD2 (5 bases). The ends were cut back, 6 bases at V and 2 bases at J, with 6 bases in the middle. Per the germline V gene, CDR1 is SNHLY and CDR2 is FYNNEI. The CDR3 has 12 amino acids.

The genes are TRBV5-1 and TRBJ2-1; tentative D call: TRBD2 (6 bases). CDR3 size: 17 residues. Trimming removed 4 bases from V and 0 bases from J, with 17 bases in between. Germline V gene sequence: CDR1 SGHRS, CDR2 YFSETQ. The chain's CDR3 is CASSLNPPGSSYNEQFF. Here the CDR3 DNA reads TGCGCCAGCAGCCTGAATCCCCCCGGGAGCTCCTACAATGAGCAGTTCTTC.

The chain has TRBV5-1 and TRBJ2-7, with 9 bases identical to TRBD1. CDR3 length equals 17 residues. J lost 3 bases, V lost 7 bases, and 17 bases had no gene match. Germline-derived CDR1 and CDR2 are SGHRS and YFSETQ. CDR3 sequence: CASRHLFYRDRDYEQYF. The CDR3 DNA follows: TGCGCCAGCCGCCACCTCTTTTACCGGGACAGGGACTACGAGCAGTACTTC.

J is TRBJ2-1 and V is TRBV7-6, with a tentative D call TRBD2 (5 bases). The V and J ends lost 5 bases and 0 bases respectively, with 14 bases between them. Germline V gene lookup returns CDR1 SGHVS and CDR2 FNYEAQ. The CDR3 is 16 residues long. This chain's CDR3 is CASSLWGVDSYNEQFF. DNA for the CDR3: TGTGCCAGCAGCCTATGGGGAGTAGACTCCTACAATGAGCAGTTCTTC.